Ten or more counts support the clone carrying this T cell receptor beta chain. The antigen is not known. The data are from a study of neurological immune-mediated disorders. Regarding the study as a whole: There were no CDR3 amino acid sequences shared by expanded clones across subjects, a result suggesting private repertoires in all groups.

It was by 5'RACE with 10-nucleotide random UMIs that the cDNA was made. Sequencing of 15-18 subjects in each run yielded over 160 million TCR-beta sequences. From the 5' RACE reads, TCRdb called clonotypes with MiXCR, one entry per CDR3 protein. Altogether fewer than 55,000 distinct CDR3 sequences are present, approximately 9.1% being singletons, with the ten largest covering roughly 1.5%. Indicated time point: longitudinal time-point 1 (baseline). Unsorted libraries used 2 million PBMCs kept at -80 degrees C. Per germline, CDR1 DFQATT and CDR2 SNEGSKA (reference sequence). This CDR3 comprises 14 residues. Trimming took off 6 bases at V and 3 bases at J, with 15 bases between the two ends.

The origin of this receptor is a woman aged 40-49 years in good health. The chain combines TRBV20-1 with TRBJ1-5; possible D gene TRBD1, 5 bases. Sample: PBMCs. For the CDR3, the DNA is TGCAGTGCCCCCGACAGAAGTTACAATCAGCCCCAGCATTTT. Translation gives CSAPDRSYNQPQHF.